This passage covers 15 T cell receptor beta chains from one sample sequenced in a study of cytomegalovirus exposure and HLA in healthy donors. A multiplex PCR was run with 60 Vbeta primers and 13 Jbeta primers. The assay was immunoSEQ multiplex PCR, and TCRdb's table has in-frame clones only and misses some. This repertoire shows 150,000 to 200,000 clones, roughly 85% found once; its top ten account for roughly 5.8%. What was sequenced was PBMCs. These receptor sequences come from a man between 35 and 55 years old in good health and CMV-seropositive.

The chain combines TRBV5-1 with TRBJ1-3; unclear D gene. V was clipped by 4 bases and J by 2 bases, with 13 bases between them. The CDR3 loop spans 15 amino acids. Germline V lookup: CDR1 SGHRS, CDR2 YFSETQ. CDR3 loop: CASSAGLPPGNTIYF. CDR3 in DNA: TGCGCCAGCAGCGCTGGGCTCCCCCCTGGAAACACCATATATTTT.

This sequence joins TRBV9 and TRBJ2-3; 7 nucleotides align to TRBD2. Trimming took 3 bases from V and 5 from J; bases not matched to a gene: 3. The length of the CDR3 is 13 residues. Per the germline V gene, CDR1 is SGDLS and CDR2 is YYNGEE. CDR3 loop: CASSAGGGDTQYF. In DNA form, the CDR3 reads TGTGCCAGCAGCGCCGGCGGGGGAGATACGCAGTATTTT.

The chain uses TRBV27 and TRBJ1-2; a weak D match, TRBD1 (6 bases). The CDR3 totals 15 residues. Between the trimmed V and J ends, which lost 3 bases and 1 base, there was a span of 12 bases. CDR1 and CDR2 (germline): MNHEY, SMNVEV (reference sequence). The DNA of the CDR3 is TGTGCCAGCAGTTTCGGGTGGGGGCTTAACTATGGCTACACCTTC. Amino acid sequence: CASSFGWGLNYGYTF.

The chain carries TRBV10-3 and TRBJ1-2; a weak D match, TRBD1 (5 bases). The CDR3 contains 16 residues. CDR1 is ENHRY, CDR2 SYGVKD, per germline. The germline V and J ends were trimmed by 7 bases and 8 bases, with 26 bases remaining between them. CDR3 region: CAITPGQGGPSGGYTF. The CDR3, as DNA: TGTGCCATCACCCCGGGTCAGGGAGGCCCCTCGGGAGGCTACACCTTC.

CDR3 loop: CASNKGAARETQYF. The DNA of the CDR3 is TGTGCCAGCAACAAGGGGGCGGCCCGGGAGACCCAGTACTTC. The J gene is TRBJ2-5, the V gene TRBV14, with 7 bases identical to TRBD1. Germline V gene sequence: CDR1 SGHDN, CDR2 FVKESK. The V segment lost 7 bases and the J segment 5 bases; nucleotides outside the gene matches: 10. CDR3 length: 14 amino acids.

The CDR3 loop is CASSLVNSGTGDNEQFF. The DNA for the CDR3 is TGTGCCAGCAGCTTAGTCAATAGCGGGACCGGTGATAATGAGCAGTTCTTC. The chain combines TRBV11-2 with TRBJ2-1, with 8 bases aligning to TRBD2. The CDR3 consists of 17 residues. The V segment lost 1 base and the J segment 7 bases; nucleotides outside the gene matches: 12. Germline values: CDR1 SGHAT, CDR2 FQNNGV.

The V and J genes are TRBV11-3 and TRBJ2-1, with no clear D. Per germline, CDR1 SGHNT and CDR2 YENEEA. V shed 5 bases and J shed 5 bases, with 13 bases lying between them. The CDR3 spans 14 residues. The CDR3: CASSRSRFNNEQFF. CDR3 nucleotides: TGTGCCAGCAGCCGCTCGCGCTTCAACAATGAGCAGTTCTTC.

The chain employs TRBV30 and TRBJ1-3; D is undetermined. The V end was cut by 8 bases, the J end by 0 bases, with 11 bases between. CDR1 is GTSNPN and CDR2 is SVGIG in the germline V gene (reference sequence). This CDR3 region has 13 residues. The CDR3 DNA is TGTGCCCTAGAGGAAGGCTCTGGAAACACCATATATTTT. This encodes CALEEGSGNTIYF.

This chain joins TRBV7-9 and TRBJ1-2; maybe TRBD1 (6 bases). This CDR3 comprises 13 residues. Trimming removed 4 bases from V and 4 bases from J, with 10 bases in between. Germline loops: CDR1 SEHNR, CDR2 FQNEAQ (reference sequence). CDR3 loop: CASSSGDLYGYTF. CDR3 DNA: TGTGCCAGCAGCTCAGGGGACCTCTATGGCTACACCTTC.

A single count supports this clone. The chain joins TRBV2 to TRBJ2-2; D not certain. The V gene's germline CDR1 is SNHLY and CDR2 FYNNEI. CDR3 length equals 12 residues. Trimming removed 6 bases from V and 7 bases from J, with 9 bases in between. This CDR3 reads CASSGEGGELFF. In DNA form, the CDR3 reads TGTGCCAGCAGCGGAGAAGGCGGGGAGCTGTTTTTT.

In nucleotides, the CDR3 is TGTGCCAGCAGCTCAGGACAGGCTACATACGAGCAGTACTTC. This sequence encodes CASSSGQATYEQYF. V and J are TRBV5-4 and TRBJ2-5; 7 bases are a match to TRBD1. The J call may be mistaken, given a closer DNA end match to TRBJ2-7. Looked up from germline, CDR1 is SGHNT and CDR2 is YYREEE (reference sequence). The CDR3 is made up of 14 amino acids.

The gene calls are TRBV6-5 and TRBJ1-2; D call uncertain. CDR1 and CDR2 from the germline V gene are MNHEY and SVGAGI. The V gene lost 5 bases and the J gene lost 1 base, with 14 bases spanning the gap. CDR3 length equals 15 residues. The CDR3 nucleotides read TGTGCCAGCAGTCCGTCCGACGGACTTAACTATGGCTACACCTTC. Translation gives CASSPSDGLNYGYTF.

The chain links TRBV4-2 to TRBJ2-7; 8 positions agree with TRBD1. V dropped 4 bases and J dropped 1; count of bases not matched to a gene: 6. The CDR3 loop spans 15 amino acids. Germline CDR1 is LGHNA and CDR2 is YNFKEQ. CDR3 sequence (DNA): TGTGCCAGCAGCCCGGGACAGGCCCTGTCCTACGAGCAGTACTTC. This sequence encodes CASSPGQALSYEQYF.

This clone has more than one count but fewer than ten. V gene TRBV4-2 combines with J gene TRBJ1-4; perhaps TRBD1 as D (6 bases). Germline CDR1 and CDR2: LGHNA and YNFKEQ. Trimming took 7 bases from V and 4 from J, leaving 13 bases between them. The CDR3 totals 14 residues. The CDR3 nucleotides read TGTGCCAGCACCTCAGGACAGATTAATGAAAAACTGTTTTTT. Translating it yields CASTSGQINEKLFF.

The J gene is TRBJ2-2, the V gene TRBV6-1; the D gene is possibly TRBD2 (6 bases). This CDR3 contains 16 residues. Trimming took 4 bases from V and 6 from J, leaving 18 bases between them. Germline V gene sequence: CDR1 MNHNS, CDR2 SASEGT. The CDR3 DNA is TGTGCCAGCAGTGCCAAGGGCGGGAACTTCCCCGGGGAGCTGTTTTTT. Translation gives CASSAKGGNFPGELFF.